The TCR beta chain under discussion was sequenced for a study of T cells in localized non-small cell lung cancer (dated by TCRdb to the early 2020s). Turning to the overall study: Comparing tumors with uninvolved tumor-adjacent lungs, the study looked at the T cell repertoires of fewer than 250 patients with early-stage NSCLC. The cohort comprised 236 treatment-naïve NSCLC patients with resected, localized lung tumors. A mean age of roughly 64 years was recorded for the NSCLC patients, of whom roughly 130 were male and more than 85 were female. Points the paper makes about the study in general: Longer overall survival was associated with higher T cell density in blood, whereas shorter survival was associated with higher clonality in adjacent lung. Because multi-region tumor sequencing was not performed, intratumor heterogeneity could not be ruled out. A median of about 55 of the top 100 tumor clones were detected in paired uninvolved adjacent lung, and about 29 of these tumor clones were also found among the top 100 clones of the paired uninvolved adjacent lung. Since the design was exploratory, TCR variables were selected using unadjusted p-values with no false-discovery rate correction. The highest T cell clonality was observed in uninvolved tumor-adjacent lung, where clonality exceeded that of tumor, suggesting that antigenic responses were more focused in uninvolved tumor-adjacent lung.

The immunoSEQ Assay was used to sequence TCR beta CDR3 regions from DNA. The paper's processing steps were these. To compute T cell density, TCR beta template counts were normalized to usable DNA, which was estimated by amplifying housekeeping genes. Using the preseqR package, richness was estimated by extrapolating to 120,000 templates for tissue samples and 400,000 templates for PBMC samples. Clonality was calculated as one minus Pielou's evenness. Tissue-enriched TCRs were identified by differential abundance testing using productive amino-acid clonotypes, minimum total count 5 and alpha 0.1. The Jaccard Index and the Morisita Overlap Index were used to measure repertoire overlap between compartments. GLIPH grouped TCR beta CDR3s together with public tetramer-defined viral CDR3s, and a viral motif had to include at least three viral sequences and show V-gene enrichment. What TCRdb holds here is the immuneACCESS table cut down to in-frame rearrangements. Part of the clones is not present; checked against another copy, under half of the missing clones reflect an unresolved V gene, and the others are unexplained. V and J calls and clone size are those listed in that table; D and trimming were worked out from the DNA. Recorded for this sample are about 52,000 clones; about three quarters of them occurred a single time. The top ten clonotypes cover more than 4% of the sample.

CDR1 is given as SGHRS and CDR2 as YFSETQ, both from the germline V gene. From the cysteine through the phenylalanine, the CDR3 covers 14 amino acids. The retained sequence is limited to the CDR3, 42 bases, with the frame set at the first base. The V end loses 0 bases and the J end loses 2 bases, and a stretch of 3 bases separates them. At diagnosis, tumor, uninvolved tumor-adjacent lung and peripheral blood were collected and then preserved as a mix of FFPE and fresh-frozen material. For TCR repertoire profiling, the blood samples were analyzed as peripheral blood mononuclear cells. Note on this clone: The clone's antigen remains unknown. Nothing much larger sits one base from this clone, and base qualities are not available.

The rearrangement combines TRBV5-1 with TRBJ2-6; the D gene remains uncertain. This receptor was taken from a woman aged 35 to 70 with stage II lung adenocarcinoma. Sequencing used PBMCs, obtained before any cancer treatment. In nucleotides, the sequence is TGCGCCAGCAGCTTGGAGGCTGGGGCCAACGTCCTGACTTTC. This translates into CASSLEAGANVLTF.